Listed below are T cell receptor beta chains from one sample, sequenced in a study of technical replicates of blood from several donors. Repertoires were generated with immunoSEQ multiplex PCR, while TCRdb's copy carries only in-frame clones and drops some. The table has 65,000 to 85,000 clones, roughly 91% seen once. The material sequenced was T cells isolated from PBMCs. The receptors stem from a human donor in good health. Both conserved end residues are part of each CDR3. Fields, in order: J gene, clone size, V gene, D gene, CDR3 protein, CDR3 DNA. The D gene is left open where the match is weak. Where a row states a size, it is once, few, many or the class of an expanded clone; other rows omit it.

TRBJ1-2,NA,TRBV19,NA,CASTANRNYGYTF,TGTGCCAGTACCGCGAATCGGAACTATGGCTACACCTTC
TRBJ2-7,NA,TRBV7-9,TRBD2,CASSSPGTSAYEQYF,TGTGCCAGCAGCTCACCCGGGACTAGCGCCTACGAGCAGTACTTC
TRBJ1-5,NA,TRBV5-5,TRBD1,CASSPGQLSLNQPQHF,TGTGCCAGCAGCCCGGGACAGTTGAGTCTCAATCAGCCCCAGCATTTT
TRBJ2-2,NA,TRBV5-5,TRBD2,CASSLTGLTSGSVLGELFF,TGTGCCAGCAGCTTGACCGGGTTGACTAGCGGGAGTGTTCTCGGGGAGCTGTTTTTT
TRBJ1-1,few,TRBV30,NA,CALDYEAFF,TGTGCCCTAGACTATGAAGCTTTCTTT
TRBJ1-2,NA,TRBV19,NA,CASSINTQDYGYTF,TGTGCCAGTAGTATCAACACCCAGGACTATGGCTACACCTTC
TRBJ1-1,NA,TRBV6-5,NA,CASSYSRGEAFF,TGTGCCAGCAGTTACTCTCGGGGTGAGGCTTTCTTT
TRBJ2-7,NA,TRBV10-3,NA,CAISDGYYEQYF,TGTGCCATCAGTGACGGTTACTACGAGCAGTACTTC
TRBJ1-2,NA,TRBV6-1,NA,CASREQTVGGYTF,TGTGCCAGCAGAGAACAGACAGTGGGCGGCTACACCTTC
TRBJ2-7,NA,TRBV30,NA,CAWSVGTPTYEQYF,TGTGCCTGGAGTGTAGGGACTCCAACCTACGAGCAGTACTTC
TRBJ2-3,NA,TRBV28,TRBD1,CAQGSGTGGADTQYF,TGTGCCCAAGGATCAGGGACAGGGGGCGCAGATACGCAGTATTTT
TRBJ1-1,NA,TRBV10-3,TRBD1,CAIKGSGRGTTEAFF,TGTGCCATCAAAGGGTCGGGCAGGGGGACCACTGAAGCTTTCTTT
TRBJ2-3,NA,TRBV7-3,NA,CASSSSGSSTDTQYF,TGTGCCAGCAGCTCATCCGGGTCCTCCACAGATACGCAGTATTTT
TRBJ2-3,NA,TRBV19,NA,CASSFFGLANTDTQYF,TGTGCCAGTAGTTTTTTCGGGCTAGCGAACACAGATACGCAGTATTTT
TRBJ2-7,once,TRBV2,NA,CASTRGTSGDYEQYF,TGTGCCAGCACCCGAGGAACTTCCGGGGACTACGAGCAGTACTTC